This T cell receptor (beta chain) was recovered during a study of shared clonotypes between healthy human individuals. Repertoires were generated with immunoSEQ multiplex PCR, while TCRdb's copy carries only in-frame clones and drops some. The data contain 2.3 million or so clones, over 90% of them singletons. The CDR3 spans 13 residues. Trimming took 3 bases from V and 3 from J, leaving 6 bases between them. Germline CDR1 reads SNHLY; CDR2 reads FYNNEI. Findings of the study overall: Memory subsets generally showed lower estimated richness than naive subsets. Few donors limited the genetic and exposure-history diversity represented.

A CD45RA+ naive subset and a CD45RA-negative memory subset were split from CD4+ cells. A remark on this clone: As yet, its antigen is unknown. Other nucleotide sequences from this sample produce the same CDR3.

The chain uses TRBV2 and TRBJ2-1; D remains unclear. The sequence came from a man between 18 and 35 years old in good health. Some clones in this sample may be carry-over from other donors' samples. The sequencing input was naive CD4+ T cells from PBMCs. The subset was: CD45RA+ positively selected. DNA of the CDR3: TGTGCCAGCAGTGAGGGCGGCTACAATGAGCAGTTCTTC. It is translated as CASSEGGYNEQFF.